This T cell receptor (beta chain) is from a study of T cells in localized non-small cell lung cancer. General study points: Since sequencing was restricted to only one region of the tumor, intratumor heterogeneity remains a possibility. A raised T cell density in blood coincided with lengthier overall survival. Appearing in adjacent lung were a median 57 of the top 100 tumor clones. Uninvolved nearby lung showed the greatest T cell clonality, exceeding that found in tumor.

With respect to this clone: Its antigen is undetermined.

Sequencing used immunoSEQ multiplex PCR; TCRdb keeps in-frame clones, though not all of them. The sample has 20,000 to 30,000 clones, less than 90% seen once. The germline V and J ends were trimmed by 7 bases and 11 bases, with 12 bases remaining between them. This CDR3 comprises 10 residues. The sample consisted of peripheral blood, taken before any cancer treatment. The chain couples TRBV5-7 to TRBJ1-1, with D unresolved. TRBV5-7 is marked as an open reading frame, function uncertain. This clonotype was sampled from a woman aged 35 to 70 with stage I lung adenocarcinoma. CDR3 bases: TGTGCCAGCCGGACGGTGATGGCTTTCTTT. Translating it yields CASRTVMAFF.